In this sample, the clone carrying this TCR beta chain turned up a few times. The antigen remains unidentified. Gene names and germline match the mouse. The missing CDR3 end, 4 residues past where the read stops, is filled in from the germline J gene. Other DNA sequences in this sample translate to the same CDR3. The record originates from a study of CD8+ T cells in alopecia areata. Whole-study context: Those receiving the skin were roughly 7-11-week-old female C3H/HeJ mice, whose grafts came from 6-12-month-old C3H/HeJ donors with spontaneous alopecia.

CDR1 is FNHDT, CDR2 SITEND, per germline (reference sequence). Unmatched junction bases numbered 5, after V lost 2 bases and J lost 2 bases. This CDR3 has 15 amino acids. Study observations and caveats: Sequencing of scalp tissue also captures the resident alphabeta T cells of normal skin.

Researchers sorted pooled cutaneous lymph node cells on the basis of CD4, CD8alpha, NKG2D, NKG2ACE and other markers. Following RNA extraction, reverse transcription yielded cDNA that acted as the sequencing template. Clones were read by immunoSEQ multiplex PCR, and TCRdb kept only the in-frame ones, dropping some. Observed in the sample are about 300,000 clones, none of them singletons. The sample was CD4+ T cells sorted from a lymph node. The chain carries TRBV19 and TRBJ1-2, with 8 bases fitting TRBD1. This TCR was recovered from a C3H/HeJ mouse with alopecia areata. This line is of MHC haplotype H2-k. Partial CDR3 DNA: TGTGCCAGCAGTATCCCTGACAGGGGTAACTCC. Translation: CASSIPDRGNS. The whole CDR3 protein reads CASSIPDRGNSDYTF.